This TCR beta chain was observed in a study of shared clonotypes between healthy human individuals. Broader study findings: Lower generation probabilities were found for non-shared clonotypes than for those shared by all four donors. Generally, estimated richness proved larger in naive subsets than it did in memory subsets. An expected dependence of interdonor clonotype sharing on sequencing depth was noted.

In the sorted-subset replicate PCRs, about 200 ng DNA, 25,000 to 35,000 T cell genomes, was used. Clones were read by immunoSEQ multiplex PCR, and TCRdb kept only the in-frame ones, dropping some. The sample has about 1 million clones, about three quarters seen once. With 4 bases removed from V and 2 bases from J, the gap between germline ends came to 7 bases. The germline gives CDR1 LNHDA, CDR2 SQIVND (reference sequence). The CDR3 is 13 amino acids. In its sample, this clone was seen once. Its antigen is as yet unknown. Source material: memory CD4+ T cells sorted from blood. This sample's subset: CD45RA-negative fraction. The chain carries TRBV19 and TRBJ2-3; no clear D gene. This clonotype was obtained from a man aged 18-30 years in good health. CDR3 DNA: TGTGCCAGTAGTAACAGACACACAGATACGCAGTATTTT. It translates to CASSNRHTDTQYF.